This TCR beta chain was obtained from a study of OX40 agonist ivuxolimab in advanced cancers. V lost 4 bases to trimming and J lost 1 base; unmatched junction nucleotides: 15. The CDR3 has 19 amino acids. Germline-derived CDR1 and CDR2 are MDHEN and SYDVKM. Libraries were prepared by immunoSEQ multiplex PCR; TCRdb keeps only in-frame clonotypes and omits some of them. The repertoire holds 80,000 to 100,000 clones, with around 90% as singletons. At baseline, cycle 4 day 1, and cycle 7 day 1, blood was sampled. The origin of this receptor is an adult with an advanced solid tumor such as melanoma, head and neck, liver or kidney cancer. The chain recombines TRBV28 with TRBJ2-4, with TRBD1 matching 8 bases. This specimen was CD4+ or CD8+ T cells sorted from blood, taken in a trial of the OX40 agonist ivuxolimab. The CDR3 DNA reads as TGTGCCAGCAGTTCCCAAGGTTCACAGGGGGGATCGGCCAAAAACATTCAGTACTTC. Protein product: CASSSQGSQGGSAKNIQYF.